The clone carrying this T cell receptor (beta chain) turned up a few times. Its matching antigen is unknown. The data stem from a study of T cell repertoires in cytomegalovirus infection. The V gene lost 0 bases and the J gene lost 3 bases, with 9 bases spanning the gap. The CDR3 totals 14 residues. Germline V gene sequence: CDR1 LGHNA, CDR2 YSLEER. Each CDR3 protein is one row after TCRdb ran MiXCR on the reads. There are a few hundred thousand distinct CDR3 sequences in the sample; 33% occur only once, and around a sixth lies in the top ten. The TCR was taken from a human donor in good health (CMV status not recorded). Some clones in this sample may be carry-over from other donors' samples. The input for sequencing was cultured PBMCs, taken from culture after CMV antigen stimulation. The V gene is TRBV4-3, the J gene TRBJ2-7; D is possibly TRBD2 (5 bases). The CDR3 DNA reads as TGCGCCAGCAGCCAAGATTCGGACTTCTACGAGCAGTACTTC. Protein sequence: CASSQDSDFYEQYF.